This T cell receptor (beta chain) stems from a study of shared clonotypes between healthy human individuals. Across the whole study: The donor group consisted of a couple of women and three men, aged 18 to 49. Three plates each covered CD4 naive and memory; CD8 naive two, CD8 memory one.

The authors loaded 200 ng DNA, 30,000 to 35,000 T cell genomes, into sorted-subset replicate PCRs. Profiled with immunoSEQ multiplex PCR; TCRdb holds only in-frame clones, not every one. The sample lists 2 million to 2.5 million clones, 80% to 95% occurring once. Comment on this clone: Antigen: not known.

The study, taken as a whole, reports: Several donors had around 5% of their naive CD4 clonotypes in common.

Germline V gene sequence: CDR1 SGHTA, CDR2 FQGTGA. CDR3 length: 15 residues. With 0 bases removed from V and 4 bases from J, the gap between germline ends came to 10 bases. This TCR was sampled from a man aged 18 to 35 in good health. Some clones in this sample may be carry-over from other donors' samples. The V gene is TRBV7-3, the J gene TRBJ2-1, with D maybe TRBD2 (6 bases). Input material: naive CD4+ T cells from PBMCs. Sample subset: CD45RA+ positively selected. The CDR3 DNA is TGTGCCAGCAGCTTAACCCCGGGGGTATACAATGAGCAGTTCTTC. Protein sequence: CASSLTPGVYNEQFF.